The entry below gives a single T cell receptor (beta chain) sequence along with its context. Its cognate antigen is unknown. This sample was taken from a study of blood T cells in healthy people across ages. General study findings and limits: The lack of PBMC sorting stopped any conclusive naive versus antigen-experienced comparison.

RNA extraction gave at least 5 micrograms of total RNA per sample. Through a sample-barcoded 5' primer and a J-beta primer mix, a second PCR was run for roughly 7 to 11 cycles. At least 2.5 million CDR3-containing paired-end reads were obtained per sample. One entry per CDR3 protein, called by TCRdb with MiXCR from the 5' RACE reads. The sample lists 1.5 million or so distinct CDR3 sequences, approximately 40% occurring once. This TCR derives from a woman aged 18-35 years in good health. Source material: blood.

The CDR3 region is CASSVGTSGENEQYF. For the CDR3, the DNA is TGTGCCAGCAGCGTCGGGACTAGCGGGGAAAATGAGCAGTACTTC. This chain uses TRBV9 with TRBJ2-5, with TRBD2 matching over 13 bases. J gave up 11 bases and V 2 bases, and 9 bases lay outside the gene matches. Germline V gene sequence: CDR1 SGDLS, CDR2 YYNGEE. This CDR3 contains 15 residues.